Listed here are 29 T cell receptor beta chains from one sample, sequenced in a study of cytomegalovirus exposure and HLA in healthy donors. The primer mix had 60 Vbeta and 13 Jbeta primers. Method: immunoSEQ multiplex PCR; TCRdb's copy keeps in-frame clones and lacks some. The sample shows over 40,000 clones, 75% to 80% of them seen only once. The sample taken for sequencing was PBMCs. The receptors originated from a woman aged 40 to 55 in good health and CMV-seropositive.

The rearrangement joins TRBV2 to TRBJ1-2, with 8 bases lining up with TRBD1. This CDR3 has 15 residues. Germline V gives CDR1 SNHLY, CDR2 FYNNEI. The V segment lost 6 bases and the J segment 0 bases; nucleotides outside the gene matches: 6. CDR3 residues: CASSVGQAANYGYTF. Here the CDR3 DNA reads TGTGCCAGCAGCGTGGGACAGGCAGCTAACTATGGCTACACCTTC.

This rearrangement joins TRBV6-1 to TRBJ1-1, with TRBD1 identical over 7 bases. The CDR3 totals 15 residues. J lost 2 bases, V lost 5 bases, and 8 bases had no gene match. Germline CDR1 is MNHNS and CDR2 is SASEGT. CDR3: CASSTRRGGNTEAFF. CDR3 DNA: TGTGCCAGCAGTACCCGGAGAGGGGGCAACACTGAAGCTTTCTTT.

This chain uses TRBV10-3 with TRBJ1-1, with 7 bases that match TRBD1. Trimming took 4 bases from V and 5 from J; bases not matched to a gene: 4. Germline CDR1 ENHRY, CDR2 SYGVKD. CDR3 length: 13 residues. In DNA form, the CDR3 reads TGTGCCATCAGTGGAGGGACAGCGACTGAAGCTTTCTTT. Its translation: CAISGGTATEAFF.

V and J are TRBV9 and TRBJ1-2; D remains unclear. From germline, CDR1 is SGDLS and CDR2 YYNGEE. Deletions cut 2 bases from V and 6 bases from J, with 17 bases between. This CDR3 is 15 amino acids long. CDR3 region: CASSVVPEQVNGYTF. The CDR3 coding sequence is TGTGCCAGCAGCGTGGTTCCCGAGCAGGTCAATGGCTACACCTTC.

The chain joins TRBV7-2 to TRBJ2-7; possibly TRBD2 for D (5 bases). The CDR3 covers 17 residues. CDR1 and CDR2 (germline): SGHTA, FQGNSA. V lost 5 bases to trimming and J lost 3 bases, with 23 bases between them. The DNA of the CDR3 is TGTGCCAGCAGCCTACTAGGCGGTCCGGGGAAGCTCTACGAGCAGTACTTC. Translated: CASSLLGGPGKLYEQYF.

This chain joins TRBV5-8 and TRBJ2-3; possibly TRBD1 for D (6 bases). Germline V CDR1 and CDR2: SGHTS, YDEGEE. V gave up 2 bases and J gave up 2 bases, with 15 bases separating them. This CDR3 is built from 16 residues. The CDR3 DNA reads as TGTGCCAGCAGCTTTAAGGGGGTCCCCCCCACAGATACGCAGTATTTT. Translation gives CASSFKGVPPTDTQYF.

The rearrangement uses TRBV4-2 and TRBJ2-6; 10 nucleotides align to TRBD1. V trimming: 1 base; J trimming: 0 bases; junction bases outside the gene matches: 6. Germline assignment: CDR1 LGHNA and CDR2 YNFKEQ. The CDR3 contains 19 residues. The CDR3 coding sequence is TGTGCCAGCAGCCAAGTCGCCGGGACAGGGGACTCTGGGGCCAACGTCCTGACTTTC. It translates to CASSQVAGTGDSGANVLTF.

V usage is TRBV19 and J usage is TRBJ1-2; 8 nucleotides match TRBD1. CDR1 is LNHDA and CDR2 is SQIVND in the germline V gene (reference sequence). V was pared by 5 bases and J by 7 bases, with 9 bases of the junction left unmatched. The CDR3 has 14 residues. CDR3 region: CASSSRGRVVGYTF. For the CDR3, the DNA is TGTGCCAGTAGTTCCAGGGGGCGCGTTGTTGGCTACACCTTC. The full variable domain, completed using reference TRBV19 and TRBJ1-2, is DGGITQSPKYLFRKEGQNVTLSCEQNLNHDAMYWYRQDPGQGLRLIYYSQIVNDFQKGDIAEGYSVSREKKESFPLTVTSAQKNPTAFYLCASSSRGRVVGYTFGSGTRLTVV.

The genes are TRBV19 and TRBJ2-7; 7 bases are shared with TRBD1. V was clipped by 0 bases and J by 2 bases; unmatched bases: 4. Germline CDR1 reads LNHDA; CDR2 reads SQIVND (reference sequence). The CDR3 runs to 15 residues. CDR3 in amino acids: CASSIEWTGTYEQYF. Written as DNA, the CDR3 is TGTGCCAGTAGTATAGAGTGGACAGGCACCTACGAGCAGTACTTC.

This chain uses TRBV30 with TRBJ1-6, with TRBD1 identical over 7 bases. This CDR3 has 13 residues. Germline CDR1 reads GTSNPN; CDR2 reads SVGIG (reference sequence). V was pared by 5 bases and J by 7 bases, with 5 bases of the junction left unmatched. The CDR3 reads CAWAGQENSPLHF. CDR3 nucleotide sequence: TGTGCCTGGGCCGGACAGGAGAATTCACCCCTCCACTTT.

This chain connects TRBV7-3 to TRBJ1-2, with D possibly matching TRBD1 (6 bases). Germline V gene lookup returns CDR1 SGHTA and CDR2 FQGTGA. The V end lost 4 bases, the J end lost 5 bases, and 14 bases lay between the germline ends. CDR3 length equals 14 residues. Here the CDR3 reads CASSSPTGKYGYTF. Here the CDR3 DNA reads TGTGCCAGCAGCTCCCCTACAGGGAAGTATGGCTACACCTTC.

The rearrangement uses TRBV6-5 and TRBJ1-1; 9 bases align to TRBD1. The CDR3 sequence is 14 residues long. CDR1 is MNHEY, CDR2 SVGAGI, per germline. With 5 bases clipped from V and 1 base from J, the junction kept 2 bases outside the gene matches. CDR3 sequence (DNA): TGTGCCAGCAGTCCGGGACAGGGGAACACTGAAGCTTTCTTT. Encoded protein: CASSPGQGNTEAFF.

The chain carries TRBV4-1 and TRBJ2-5; 10 bases align to TRBD2. The CDR3 has 15 residues. The J segment lost 2 bases and the V segment lost 4 bases, leaving 4 bases of the junction unmatched. CDR1 is MGHRA, CDR2 YSYEKL, per germline. The CDR3 reads CASSLSGGPQETQYF. CDR3 sequence (DNA): TGCGCCAGCAGCCTTAGCGGGGGGCCACAAGAGACCCAGTACTTC.

V gene TRBV5-4 combines with J gene TRBJ2-7; a possible D gene is TRBD2 (5 bases). With 3 bases removed from V and 0 bases from J, the gap between germline ends came to 16 bases. Germline V gives CDR1 SGHNT, CDR2 YYREEE (reference sequence). The CDR3 loop spans 16 amino acids. The chain's CDR3 is CASSWGAPPGSYEQYF. The CDR3 region has the DNA TGTGCCAGCAGCTGGGGAGCCCCACCGGGCTCCTACGAGCAGTACTTC.

CDR3 sequence (DNA): TGTGCCAGTAGTAGGGGGGACCTCCAGCCCCAGCATTTT. The encoded protein is CASSRGDLQPQHF. The V call is TRBV19, the J call TRBJ1-5; D possibly corresponds to TRBD1 (5 bases). Germline V lookup: CDR1 LNHDA, CDR2 SQIVND (reference sequence). The germline V and J ends were trimmed by 4 bases and 7 bases, with 11 bases remaining between them. CDR3 length: 13 residues.

V is TRBV7-7 and J is TRBJ2-3; 7 positions agree with TRBD2. Trimming took 4 bases from V and 3 from J; bases not matched to a gene: 4. CDR3 size: 14 residues. The germline V gene has CDR1 SSHAT and CDR2 FNYEAQ (reference sequence). Here the CDR3 reads CASSSRSGTDTQYF. CDR3 DNA: TGTGCCAGCAGCTCGCGTAGCGGGACAGATACGCAGTATTTT.

This clone showed up just once. The chain links TRBV27 to TRBJ2-1; no clear D. Trimming removed 2 bases from V and 13 bases from J, with 15 bases in between. CDR3 length equals 13 residues. Looked up from germline, CDR1 is MNHEY and CDR2 is SMNVEV (reference sequence). The CDR3 DNA sequence: TGTGCCAGCAGTTTAGGAGCGCTTGCAAGTCAGTTCTTC. The encoded protein is CASSLGALASQFF.

The J gene is TRBJ2-1, the V gene TRBV10-3; D might be TRBD2 (6 bases). The CDR3 has 15 amino acids. V was trimmed by 10 bases and J by 9 bases, leaving 25 bases between them. CDR1 ENHRY and CDR2 SYGVKD come from the germline V gene. CDR3 coding DNA: TGTGCCACGTGTCGTGGGCCTAGCGACGGTGGTGAGCAGTTCTTC. As protein: CATCRGPSDGGEQFF.

This clone came up a few times. The J gene is TRBJ1-6, the V gene TRBV4-1, with D perhaps matching TRBD1 (6 bases). The V end was cut by 0 bases, the J end by 7 bases, with 16 bases between. The CDR3 length is 17 residues. Germline V gives CDR1 MGHRA, CDR2 YSYEKL. The CDR3 DNA sequence: TGCGCCAGCAGCCAAGATCCCACAGGGTTGCGGAATTCACCCCTCCACTTT. This sequence encodes CASSQDPTGLRNSPLHF.

The rearrangement links TRBV4-2 to TRBJ2-3; weak D call: TRBD2 (7 bases). With 0 bases removed from V and 6 bases from J, the gap between germline ends came to 19 bases. The CDR3 extends over 17 amino acids. Germline V CDR1 and CDR2: LGHNA, YNFKEQ. Here the CDR3 reads CASSQDRGGALGDTQYF. Here the CDR3 DNA reads TGTGCCAGCAGCCAAGATAGGGGGGGGGCCCTTGGGGATACGCAGTATTTT.

This clone was observed a handful of times. The chain combines TRBV11-3 with TRBJ2-3; tentatively, D is TRBD2 (5 bases). Per the germline V gene, CDR1 is SGHNT and CDR2 is YENEEA. The CDR3 runs to 14 residues. V lost 5 bases and J 1 base, leaving 10 bases between the germline ends. The CDR3 reads CASSPDSGTDTQYF. Written as DNA, the CDR3 is TGTGCCAGCAGCCCGGACTCAGGCACAGATACGCAGTATTTT.

This clone has a handful of counts. The chain uses TRBV5-6 and TRBJ2-6, with D tentatively TRBD1 (6 bases). This CDR3 has 17 residues. Germline-derived CDR1 and CDR2 are SGHDT and YYEEEE. V was clipped by 4 bases and J by 0 bases, with 14 bases between them. DNA of the CDR3: TGTGCCAGCAGCCCTACGACGACAGGCTCTGGGGCCAACGTCCTGACTTTC. It is translated as CASSPTTTGSGANVLTF. Complete variable domain (other parts from reference TRBV5-6 and TRBJ2-6): DAGVTQSPTHLIKTRGQQVTLRCSPKSGHDTVSWYQQALGQGPQFIFQYYEEEERQRGNFPDRFSGHQFPNYSSELNVNALLLGDSALYLCASSPTTTGSGANVLTFGAGSRLTVL.

The genes are TRBV5-1 and TRBJ2-3; D not resolved. Trimming removed 3 bases from V and 6 bases from J, with 11 bases in between. CDR1 and CDR2 (germline): SGHRS, YFSETQ. This CDR3 is built from 13 residues. CDR3 DNA sequence: TGCGCCAGCAGCTCCCAGCTCGGGGATACGCAGTATTTT. It translates to CASSSQLGDTQYF.

CDR3 protein: CASSLEAPGLSYTF. The DNA of the CDR3 is TGTGCCAGCAGCTTAGAGGCCCCGGGACTGAGTTACACCTTC. The rearrangement uses TRBV7-9 and TRBJ1-2; D is perhaps TRBD1 (5 bases). Trimming took off 1 base at V and 11 bases at J, with 17 bases between the two ends. CDR3 size: 14 residues. From germline, CDR1 is SEHNR and CDR2 FQNEAQ (reference sequence). The whole variable domain, remainder taken from reference TRBV7-9 and TRBJ1-2, is DTGVSQNPRHKITKRGQNVTFRCDPISEHNRLYWYRQTLGQGPEFLTYFQNEAQLEKSRLLSDRFSAERPKGSFSTLEIQRTEQGDSAMYLCASSLEAPGLSYTFGSGTRLTVV.

This clone was seen a few times. This chain uses TRBV9 with TRBJ1-6; 9 bases fit TRBD1. After removal of 0 bases from V and 7 bases from J, the junction contained 2 bases not matched to a gene. The germline V gene encodes CDR1 SGDLS and CDR2 YYNGEE. There are 15 residues in the CDR3. The CDR3 loop is CASSVGDRDNSPLHF. The CDR3 bases are TGTGCCAGCAGCGTAGGGGACAGGGACAATTCACCCCTCCACTTT.

Concerning this clone itself: Other DNA sequences in this specimen translate into the identical CDR3. The rearrangement joins TRBV6-1 to TRBJ1-5; weak D call: TRBD1 (5 bases). This CDR3 region has 15 residues. V was trimmed by 0 bases and J by 1 base, leaving 7 bases between them. Germline CDR1 reads MNHNS; CDR2 reads SASEGT. The DNA for the CDR3 is TGTGCCAGCAGTGAAGCGGGGGGAAGCAATCAGCCCCAGCATTTT. This gives the protein CASSEAGGSNQPQHF.

The chain uses TRBV5-4 and TRBJ2-1, with a weak D call TRBD1 (6 bases). CDR1 and CDR2 from the germline V gene are SGHNT and YYREEE (reference sequence). The CDR3 sequence is 13 residues long. The germline V and J ends were trimmed by 3 bases and 7 bases, with 11 bases remaining between them. The CDR3, as DNA: TGTGCCAGCAGCTCGAAGGGGGAGAATGAGCAGTTCTTC. This codes for CASSSKGENEQFF. The full variable domain, its missing parts supplied by reference TRBV5-4 and TRBJ2-1, is ETGVTQSPTHLIKTRGQQVTLRCSSQSGHNTVSWYQQALGQGPQFIFQYYREEENGRGNFPPRFSGLQFPNYSSELNVNALELDDSALYLCASSSKGENEQFFGPGTRLTVL.

This clone showed up just a few times. The CDR3 DNA reads TGTGCCAGCAGCCCAACGGACAGTACTAATGAAAAACTGTTTTTT. Translated, it gives CASSPTDSTNEKLFF. This chain uses TRBV4-2 with TRBJ1-4, with D tentatively TRBD1 (6 bases). V dropped 4 bases and J dropped 2 bases, with 11 bases sitting between them. The CDR3 extends over 15 amino acids. Germline V CDR1 and CDR2: LGHNA, YNFKEQ.

V gene TRBV27 combines with J gene TRBJ1-2, with D tentatively TRBD1 (6 bases). The germline V gene encodes CDR1 MNHEY and CDR2 SMNVEV (reference sequence). This CDR3 is built from 14 residues. V lost 11 bases and J lost 5, with 21 bases in between. The CDR3 sequence is CASRGRQGGYGYTF. DNA for the CDR3: TGTGCCTCCAGGGGCCGCCAGGGTGGTTATGGCTACACCTTC.